The source of this T cell receptor (beta chain) is a study of cytomegalovirus exposure and HLA in healthy donors. Overall study findings and caveats: TCR clusters originating in the first cohort tended to co-occur in the 110 or so validation repertoires, according to a later analysis.

The CDR3 runs to 12 residues. Per germline, CDR1 SGHTA and CDR2 FQGNSA. Trimming took 5 bases from V and 7 from J, leaving 9 bases between them. The assay was immunoSEQ multiplex PCR, and TCRdb's table has in-frame clones only and misses some. The table records hundreds of thousands of clones, about 90% of them present only once. On this clone itself: Antigen: not known.

The sample taken for sequencing was PBMCs. The sequence came from a man aged 18 to 35 in good health and CMV-seropositive. The chain is built from TRBV7-2 and TRBJ2-1; perhaps D is TRBD1 or TRBD2 (5 bases each). The chain's CDR3 is CASSLWGNEQFF. The CDR3 DNA follows: TGTGCCAGCAGCCTTTGGGGGAATGAGCAGTTCTTC.